Below, 11 T cell receptor beta chains from the same sample are listed, as sequenced in a study of identical twins. TCRdb used MiXCR to reprocess the 5' RACE reads, holding one entry per CDR3 protein. This table has about 720,000 distinct CDR3 sequences, roughly 8% appearing once. This same sample was also part of a study on yellow fever vaccine responses in identical twins.

Sample: PBMCs. The receptors here all came from a woman between 18 and 30 years old in good health.

There are a few counts of this clonotype. This chain uses TRBV20-1 with TRBJ2-5; 9 nucleotides line up with TRBD1. Germline trimming cut 3 bases from V and 5 bases from J; bases unmatched to any gene: 4. The germline gives CDR1 DFQATT, CDR2 SNEGSKA (reference sequence). This CDR3 spans 13 amino acids. For the CDR3, the DNA is TGCAGTGCTAGGGGACAGGGTTCGGAGACCCAGTACTTC. Translation: CSARGQGSETQYF.

Comments on this clonotype: Mismatch with germline at one junction end may stem from a read error. This chain connects TRBV4-2 to TRBJ1-1; 7 bases agree with TRBD1. The CDR3 runs to 11 residues. CDR1 and CDR2 (germline): LGHNA, YNFKEQ. The CDR3 sequence is CASSQDNQGEF. The DNA of the CDR3 is TGTGCCAGCAGCCAAGATAACCAGGGGGAGTTT.

V and J are TRBV20-1 and TRBJ2-5, with D uncertain. The V gene lost 5 bases and the J gene lost 4 bases, with 8 bases spanning the gap. Germline values: CDR1 DFQATT, CDR2 SNEGSKA (reference sequence). CDR3 length: 11 residues. This CDR3 is CSAQVGETQYF. CDR3 nucleotide sequence: TGCAGTGCTCAGGTGGGAGAGACCCAGTACTTC.

This clonotype showed up many times. This chain uses TRBV29-1 with TRBJ2-7, with 9 nucleotides matching TRBD1. This CDR3 is 13 amino acids long. Germline CDR1 reads SQVTM; CDR2 reads ANQGSEA. The V gene end was trimmed by 4 bases and the J gene end by 5 bases; junction bases not matched to a gene: 6. CDR3 DNA sequence: TGCAGCGTTGGTCGGACAGGGGTCCACGAGCAGTACTTC. Amino acid sequence: CSVGRTGVHEQYF.

The rearrangement joins TRBV12-3 or TRBV12-4 to TRBJ1-3; D ambiguous. V shed 6 bases and J shed 0 bases, with 15 bases lying between them. The CDR3 is 16 residues long. CDR3 region: CASRVWESLSGNTIYF. For the CDR3, the DNA is TGTGCCAGCAGAGTGTGGGAGTCACTCTCTGGAAACACCATATATTTT.

This clonotype was counted at least ten times. This chain connects TRBV5-1 to TRBJ2-1; 7 nucleotides agree with TRBD2. The J segment lost 7 bases and the V segment lost 0 bases, leaving 10 bases of the junction unmatched. The CDR3 length is 16 residues. Germline V lookup: CDR1 SGHRS, CDR2 YFSETQ. The CDR3 DNA follows: TGCGCCAGCAGCTTGGGTCCGAAATCGGGGGGTAATGAGCAGTTCTTC. As protein: CASSLGPKSGGNEQFF.

This clonotype was picked up many times. In DNA, the CDR3 is TGTGCCAGCAGCGCGAGACAGACCCTGAACACCGGGGAGCTGTTTTTT. Protein sequence: CASSARQTLNTGELFF. The V gene is TRBV21-1, the J gene TRBJ2-2; the table's TRBD1 call for D was not verified on the DNA. TRBV21-1 counts as a pseudogene. This CDR3 contains 16 residues.

The chain joins TRBV18 to TRBJ2-7, with D hard to call. The V and J ends lost 4 bases and 1 base respectively, with 11 bases between them. Germline values: CDR1 KGHSH, CDR2 LQKENI. The CDR3 is 14 residues long. CDR3: CASSHPDGSYEQYF. CDR3 DNA sequence: TGTGCCAGCTCACACCCCGACGGATCCTACGAGCAGTACTTC.

In its sample, this clonotype was seen many times. The chain carries TRBV7-9 and TRBJ1-4; D might be TRBD1 (5 bases). This CDR3 has 14 amino acids. Trimming took off 5 bases at V and 7 bases at J, with 14 bases between the two ends. Germline loops: CDR1 SEHNR, CDR2 FQNEAQ (reference sequence). CDR3 DNA: TGTGCCAGCAGCCCGGGGGACGTCGGTGAAAAACTGTTTTTT. This codes for CASSPGDVGEKLFF.

This clonotype was seen at least ten times. The V and J genes are TRBV3-2 and TRBJ2-7; TRBD2 is taken as the D call from the table, unchecked against the DNA. TRBV3-2 is deemed a pseudogene. The CDR3 is 16 amino acids. The CDR3 DNA sequence: TGTGCCAGCAGCCCCCGGAGACTAGCGGGAACCTACGAGCAGTACTTC. This sequence encodes CASSPRRLAGTYEQYF.

This clonotype has just a few counts. The rearrangement joins TRBV19 to TRBJ1-5; maybe TRBD1 (6 bases). V was trimmed by 5 bases and J by 0 bases, leaving 11 bases between them. The CDR3 is 15 residues long. The germline V gene has CDR1 LNHDA and CDR2 SQIVND (reference sequence). CDR3: CASSRTAFSNQPQHF. As DNA, the CDR3 is TGTGCCAGTAGTCGGACAGCGTTTAGCAATCAGCCCCAGCATTTT.